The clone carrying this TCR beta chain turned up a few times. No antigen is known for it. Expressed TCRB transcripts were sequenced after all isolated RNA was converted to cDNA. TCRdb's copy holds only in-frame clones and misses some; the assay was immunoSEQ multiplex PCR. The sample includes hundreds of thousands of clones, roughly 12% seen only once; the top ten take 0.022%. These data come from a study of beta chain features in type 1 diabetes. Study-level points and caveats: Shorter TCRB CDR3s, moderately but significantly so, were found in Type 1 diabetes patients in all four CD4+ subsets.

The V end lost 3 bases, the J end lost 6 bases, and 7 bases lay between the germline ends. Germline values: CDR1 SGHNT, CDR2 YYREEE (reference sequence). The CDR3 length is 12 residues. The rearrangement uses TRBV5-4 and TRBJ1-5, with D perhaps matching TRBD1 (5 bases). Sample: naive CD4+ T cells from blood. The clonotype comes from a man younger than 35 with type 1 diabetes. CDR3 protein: CASSSDSQPQHF. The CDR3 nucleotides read TGTGCCAGCAGCTCCGACAGTCAGCCCCAGCATTTT.